Listed below are T cell receptor beta chains from one sample, sequenced in a study of control samples from healthy donors and cancer patients. The repertoire was sequenced with immunoSEQ multiplex PCR; TCRdb's copy has only in-frame clones and lacks some. The repertoire holds about 120,000 clones, with 93% as singletons. The sample taken for sequencing was blood. These TCRs come from a young man in good health. The CDR3 runs from the conserved cysteine through the conserved F or W. D genes are given only for firm matches. Only some rows state a clone size, as once, few, many or a class for expanded clones.

TRBD1,-,TRBJ1-4,TRBV19,CASSMRGQGGEKLFF,TGTGCCAGTAGTATGCGGGGACAGGGTGGAGAAAAACTGTTTTTT
-,-,TRBJ1-4,TRBV29-1,CSVGRAANEKLFF,TGCAGCGTTGGGAGGGCGGCTAATGAAAAACTGTTTTTT
TRBD1,-,TRBJ2-3,TRBV10-1,CASKGQERTDTQYF,TGCGCCAGCAAGGGACAGGAGCGCACAGATACGCAGTATTTT
TRBD1,-,TRBJ2-5,TRBV24-1,CATGGQGDQETQYF,TGTGCCACGGGGGGACAGGGGGACCAAGAGACCCAGTACTTC
TRBD1,-,TRBJ1-1,TRBV10-3,CAISEDRGHAEAFF,TGTGCCATCAGTGAGGACAGGGGACATGCTGAAGCTTTCTTT
-,-,TRBJ1-1,TRBV6-4,CASSGTLGGNTEAFF,TGTGCCAGCAGCGGGACCCTTGGAGGGAACACTGAAGCTTTCTTT
-,once,TRBJ2-3,TRBV9,CASSVGGSSTDTQYF,TGTGCCAGCAGCGTAGGAGGTTCTAGCACAGATACGCAGTATTTT
TRBD1,once,TRBJ2-5,TRBV27,CASSPGGVQETQYF,TGTGCCAGCAGTCCAGGGGGCGTCCAGGAGACCCAGTACTTC
TRBD2,-,TRBJ2-5,TRBV7-2,CASSPKWTSGGSSGETQYF,TGTGCCAGCAGCCCTAAATGGACTAGCGGGGGTTCCTCGGGGGAGACCCAGTACTTC
-,-,TRBJ2-4,TRBV7-9,CASSLRSNIQYF,TGTGCCAGCAGCTTAAGGTCAAACATTCAGTACTTC
-,once,TRBJ1-1,TRBV4-1,CASSAAGTYNVEAFF,TGCGCCAGCAGCGCGGCGGGGACCTATAACGTGGAAGCTTTCTTT